Listed here is a single TCR beta chain. The same CDR3 also results from other DNA sequences found in this sample. Only in-frame clones appear in the TCRdb table, and some are missing; sequencing was by immunoSEQ multiplex PCR. The top ten clones hold 0.1% to 0.15% of a sample with around 2.3 million clones, 95% of them seen once. All participating donors were Caucasian adults from Nashville, Tennessee. This entry belongs to a study of shared clonotypes between healthy human individuals. V was clipped by 6 bases and J by 0 bases, with 4 bases between them. The CDR3 is 12 amino acids. The germline CDR1 and CDR2 sequences are ENHRY and SYGVKD.

Sequencing used naive CD4+ T cells sorted from blood. Described subset: CD45RA+ positively selected. The chain links TRBV10-3 to TRBJ2-3; no clear D. The sequence derives from a man younger than 30 in good health. The CDR3, as DNA: TGTGCCATCAGCCCCAGCACAGATACGCAGTATTTT. Amino acids: CAISPSTDTQYF.